This T cell receptor beta chain was observed in a study of T cells in Graves' hyperthyroidism and ophthalmopathy. Study-wide context: Once the initial diagnosis was made, peripheral blood was obtained before any treatment.

Each diagnosis drew on symptoms, thyroxine, TRAb, thyroid ultrasound and orbital computed tomography findings. The PBMCs were sourced from fresh peripheral blood (about 9.7 ml). CDR1 is PRHDT, CDR2 FYEKMQ, per germline (reference sequence). CDR3 length: 14 amino acids. Findings and caveats of the study: Most clonotypes expanded in the thyroid (above 0.001) were also present in blood.

What was amplified from RNA transcripts were TCR beta CDR3 regions. When the TCR CDR3 underwent first-round RT-PCR, the HTBI primer set was used. TCRdb used MiXCR to reprocess the multiplex PCR reads, holding one entry per CDR3 protein. The table lists hundreds of thousands of distinct CDR3 sequences, roughly 20% of them singletons. As to this clonotype: The antigen is not known. Given a much more abundant clone one base away, this may be a read error.

The V gene is TRBV13, the J gene TRBJ1-1; D remains ambiguous. The sequence was collected from a woman in her forties or fifties with Graves' hyperthyroidism that later progressed to Graves' ophthalmopathy. Sequenced: blood. The CDR3 protein is CATGPIRANTVAFF. CDR3 in DNA: TGTGCCACCGGACCCATTCGCGCGAACACTGTAGCTTTCTTT.